The TCR beta chain described here comes from a study of shared clonotypes between healthy human individuals. Regarding the study as a whole: Genetic and exposure-history diversity was limited by the few donors. Exclusively blood specimens were collected; tissue repertoires likely differ.

As for this clone: Its antigen is undetermined.

Unsorted PBMC DNA went through sequencing on ten immunoSEQ deep assay plates. Produced via immunoSEQ multiplex PCR; TCRdb's table is partial and in-frame only. The profile covers some 530,000 clones, with 81% appearing a single time and 12% taken by the ten largest. The CDR3 sequence is 15 residues long. Per germline, CDR1 MNHNS and CDR2 SASEGT. The V end was cut by 6 bases, the J end by 2 bases, with 15 bases between. Donors had no recently reported acute infections or vaccinations and were HIV-negative. This chain uses TRBV6-1 with TRBJ2-3, with D perhaps TRBD2 (5 bases). This sequence was found in a woman in her forties in good health. Some clones in this sample may be carry-over from other donors' samples. Input material: PBMCs. The CDR3, as DNA: TGTGCCAGCAGGGACCATACTAGAATCACAGATACGCAGTATTTT. Amino acids: CASRDHTRITDTQYF.